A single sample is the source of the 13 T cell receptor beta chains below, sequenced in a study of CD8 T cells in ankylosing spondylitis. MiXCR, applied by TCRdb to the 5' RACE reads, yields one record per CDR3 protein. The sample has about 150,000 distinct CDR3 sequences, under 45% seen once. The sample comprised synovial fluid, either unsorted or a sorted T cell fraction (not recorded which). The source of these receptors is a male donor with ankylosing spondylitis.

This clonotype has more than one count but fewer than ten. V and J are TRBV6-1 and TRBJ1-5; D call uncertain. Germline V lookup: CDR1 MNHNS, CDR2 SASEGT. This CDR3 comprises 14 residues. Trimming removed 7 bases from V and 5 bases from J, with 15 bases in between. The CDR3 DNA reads TGTGCCAGCACTCCGACCCCGTTTTATCAGCCCCAGCATTTT. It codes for CASTPTPFYQPQHF.

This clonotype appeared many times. CDR3 nucleotides: TGCGCCAGCAGCCAAGATATAGGGGGCGGCGGTCAGCCCCAGCATTTT. It specifies CASSQDIGGGGQPQHF. The chain recombines TRBV4-3 with TRBJ1-5; 7 bases are a match to TRBD1. In germline, CDR1 is LGHNA, CDR2 YSLEER. The V segment lost 0 bases and the J segment 6 bases; nucleotides outside the gene matches: 8. The CDR3 loop spans 16 amino acids.

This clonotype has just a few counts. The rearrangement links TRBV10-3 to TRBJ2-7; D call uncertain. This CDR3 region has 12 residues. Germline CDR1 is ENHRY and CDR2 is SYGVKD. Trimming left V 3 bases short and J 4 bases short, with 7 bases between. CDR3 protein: CAISDRFYEQYF. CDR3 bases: TGTGCCATCAGTGATCGTTTTTACGAGCAGTACTTC.

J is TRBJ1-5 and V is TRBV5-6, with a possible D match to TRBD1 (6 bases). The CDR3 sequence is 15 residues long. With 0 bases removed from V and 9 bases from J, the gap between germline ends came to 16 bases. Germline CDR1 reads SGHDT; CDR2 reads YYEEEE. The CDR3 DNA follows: TGTGCCAGCAGCTTGGCTGGGGGCCACCGGGGGCCCCAGCATTTT. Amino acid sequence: CASSLAGGHRGPQHF.

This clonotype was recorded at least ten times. In nucleotides, the CDR3 is TGTGCCAGCAGTTCTCTAGCGGGAGGCTTTGCAGATACGCAGTATTTT. Its translation is CASSSLAGGFADTQYF. The chain carries TRBV6-2 or TRBV6-3 and TRBJ2-3, with TRBD2 matching over 11 bases. There are 16 residues in the CDR3. V lost 4 bases and J lost 4; bases outside the gene matches: 7. Germline lookup yields CDR1 MNHEY and CDR2 SVGEGT.

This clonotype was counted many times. The CDR3 DNA reads TGTGCCAGCAGCTTAACTGAACCGGGACAGGGGACCTACGAGCAGTACTTC. Translated: CASSLTEPGQGTYEQYF. The chain links TRBV7-2 to TRBJ2-7; 10 bases are a match to TRBD1. V was clipped by 2 bases and J by 2 bases; unmatched bases: 9. CDR1 is SGHTA and CDR2 is FQGNSA in the germline V gene. This CDR3 has 17 amino acids.

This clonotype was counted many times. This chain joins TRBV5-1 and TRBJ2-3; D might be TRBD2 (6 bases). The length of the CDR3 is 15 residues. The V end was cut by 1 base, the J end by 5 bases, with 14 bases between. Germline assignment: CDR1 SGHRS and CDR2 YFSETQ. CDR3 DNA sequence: TGCGCCAGCAGCTTGTTAGGGCCCGGGGGAGATACGCAGTATTTT. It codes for CASSLLGPGGDTQYF.

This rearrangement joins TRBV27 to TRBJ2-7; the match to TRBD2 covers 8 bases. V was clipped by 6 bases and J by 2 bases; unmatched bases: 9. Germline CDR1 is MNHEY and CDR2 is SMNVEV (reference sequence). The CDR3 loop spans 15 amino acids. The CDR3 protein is CASRNGGTRAYEQYF. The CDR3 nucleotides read TGTGCCAGCAGGAACGGAGGGACTAGGGCCTACGAGCAGTACTTC.

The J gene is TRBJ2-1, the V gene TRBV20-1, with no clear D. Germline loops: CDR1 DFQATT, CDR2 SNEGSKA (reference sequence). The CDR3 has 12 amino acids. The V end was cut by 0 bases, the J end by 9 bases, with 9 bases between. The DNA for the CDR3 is TGCAGTGCTAGAGATGCCCTGGGTGAGCAGTTCTTC. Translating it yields CSARDALGEQFF.

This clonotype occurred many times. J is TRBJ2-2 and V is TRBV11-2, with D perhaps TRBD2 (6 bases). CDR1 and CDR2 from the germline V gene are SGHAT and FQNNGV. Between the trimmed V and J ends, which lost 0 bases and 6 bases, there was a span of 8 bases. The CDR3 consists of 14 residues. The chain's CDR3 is CASSLELAPGELFF. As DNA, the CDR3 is TGTGCCAGCAGCTTAGAACTAGCTCCCGGGGAGCTGTTTTTT.

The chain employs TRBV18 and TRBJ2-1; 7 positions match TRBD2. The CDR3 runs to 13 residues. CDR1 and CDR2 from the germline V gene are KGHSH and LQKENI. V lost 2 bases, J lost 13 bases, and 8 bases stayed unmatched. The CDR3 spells CASSPGIGGSQFF. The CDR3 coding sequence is TGTGCCAGCTCACCAGGGATCGGCGGGAGTCAGTTCTTC. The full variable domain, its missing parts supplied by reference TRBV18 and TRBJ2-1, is NAGVMQNPRHLVRRRGQEARLRCSPMKGHSHVYWYRQLPEEGLKFMVYLQKENIIDESGMPKERFSAEFPKEGPSILRIQQVVRGDSAAYFCASSPGIGGSQFFGPGTRLTVL.

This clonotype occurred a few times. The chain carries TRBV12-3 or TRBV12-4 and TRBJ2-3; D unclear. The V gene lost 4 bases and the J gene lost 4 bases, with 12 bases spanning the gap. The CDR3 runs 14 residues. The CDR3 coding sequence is TGTGCCAGCAGTTCCCCCGTCCGGGCAGATACGCAGTATTTT. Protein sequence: CASSSPVRADTQYF.

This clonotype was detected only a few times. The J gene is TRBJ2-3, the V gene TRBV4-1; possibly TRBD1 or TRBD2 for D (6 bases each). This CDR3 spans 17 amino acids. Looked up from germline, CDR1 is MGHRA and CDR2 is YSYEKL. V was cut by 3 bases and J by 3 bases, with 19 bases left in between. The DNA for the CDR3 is TGCGCCAGCAGCCATGCCCGCGTTACGGGGGCAACAGATACGCAGTATTTT. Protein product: CASSHARVTGATDTQYF.